This TCR beta chain originates from a study of blood T cells in healthy people across ages. Study-level results: Age advanced and TCR beta diversity per million T cells fell, roughly linearly. Naive CD4+ cell counts and diversity both ran higher in long-lived than in aged donors.

PCR was performed a second time for 7 to 11 cycles using a sample-barcoded 5' primer and a J-beta primer mix. One entry per CDR3 protein results from TCRdb running MiXCR on the 5' RACE reads. The profile shows under 2 million distinct CDR3 sequences, roughly 32% of them singletons. The trim removed 6 bases at V and 5 bases at J, leaving 12 bases unmatched. The CDR3 spans 15 residues. Germline V gene data show CDR1 as SGHNT and CDR2 as YENEEA. To note about this clonotype: The target antigen is unknown.

The rearrangement links TRBV11-3 to TRBJ2-5; 7 positions match TRBD2. This receptor was identified in a woman in her thirties in good health. The sample taken for sequencing was blood. The CDR3 sequence is CASSSSGKKGETQYF. CDR3 nucleotides: TGTGCCAGCAGTTCAAGCGGGAAAAAGGGGGAGACCCAGTACTTC.